Presented here are 26 T cell receptor beta chains from one specimen sequenced in a study of technical replicates of blood from a few donors (dated by TCRdb to about 2017). Libraries were built with the immunoSEQ multiplex PCR assay. TCRdb stores this immuneACCESS table with in-frame sequences only. Part of the clones is absent; in the studies checked, under half of the shortfall reflects unresolved V genes, and no reason is known for the rest. This sample comprises 95,000 to 100,000 clones, 96% of them detected only once. The top ten constitute 0.21% of the sample. Sequenced input: T cells isolated from PBMCs. The receptors here all came from a human donor in good health.

This clone was detected once. The CDR3 spells CASSPREGSYEQYF. In DNA form, the CDR3 reads TGTGCCAGCAGTCCGCGGGAGGGGAGCTACGAGCAGTACTTC. The chain employs TRBV27 and TRBJ2-7; 9 bases fit TRBD2. From germline, CDR1 is MNHEY and CDR2 SMNVEV (reference sequence). V was pared by 5 bases and J by 3 bases, with 5 bases of the junction left unmatched. The CDR3 runs to 14 residues.

The chain employs TRBV29-1 and TRBJ1-1, with TRBD1 matching 8 bases. The V and J ends lost 1 base and 2 bases, in that order; junction bases with no gene match: 12. Germline loops: CDR1 SQVTM, CDR2 ANQGSEA. The CDR3 runs 17 residues. For the CDR3, the DNA is TGCAGCGTTGAAGGTGTAGGACAGGGCCCTCTCAACACTGAAGCTTTCTTT. It specifies CSVEGVGQGPLNTEAFF.

The V gene is TRBV5-5, the J gene TRBJ2-7; 7 bases are a match to TRBD1. V was pared by 3 bases and J by 2 bases, with 5 bases of the junction left unmatched. The CDR3 consists of 14 residues. Per the germline V gene, CDR1 is SGHKS and CDR2 is YYEKEE (reference sequence). The CDR3 region is CASSSRQGAYEQYF. The DNA of the CDR3 is TGTGCCAGCAGCTCCAGACAGGGAGCCTACGAGCAGTACTTC.

The chain employs TRBV6-5 and TRBJ1-5; tentatively, D is TRBD1 (5 bases). Germline V gene lookup returns CDR1 MNHEY and CDR2 SVGAGI. Trimming took 9 bases from V and 6 from J, leaving 15 bases between them. CDR3 length: 13 amino acids. The CDR3 reads CASRAGVGQPQHF. In DNA, the CDR3 is TGTGCCAGTCGCGCGGGGGTGGGTCAGCCCCAGCATTTT.

The chain has TRBV28 and TRBJ1-1; possible D gene TRBD1, 5 bases. Between the trimmed V and J ends, which lost 1 base and 8 bases, there was a span of 11 bases. CDR3 size: 13 residues. The germline CDR1 and CDR2 sequences are MDHEN and SYDVKM. This CDR3 reads CASSLLGLQEAFF. CDR3 in DNA: TGTGCCAGCAGTTTATTGGGGCTGCAGGAAGCTTTCTTT.

The V gene is TRBV11-2, the J gene TRBJ1-5; maybe TRBD1 (6 bases). V dropped 1 base and J dropped 10 bases, with 17 bases sitting between them. This CDR3 has 15 amino acids. Germline V gives CDR1 SGHAT, CDR2 FQNNGV. CDR3 nucleotide sequence: TGTGCCAGCAGCTTAGTAGGGGGATTGGCTCGACCCCAGCATTTT. Protein sequence: CASSLVGGLARPQHF.

In DNA, the CDR3 is TGTGCCAGCAGTGTATATCCCCCAGGTGATGGTGAGCAGTACTTC. This codes for CASSVYPPGDGEQYF. The V call is TRBV27, the J call TRBJ2-7; D unresolved. V lost 5 bases, J lost 7 bases, and 21 bases lay in between. Germline-derived CDR1 and CDR2 are MNHEY and SMNVEV (reference sequence). This CDR3 has 15 amino acids.

This chain connects TRBV7-8 to TRBJ2-1; TRBD2 matches at 14 bases. The CDR3 runs 18 residues. CDR1 SGHVS and CDR2 FQNEAQ come from the germline V gene. The trim removed 2 bases at V and 4 bases at J, leaving 7 bases unmatched. CDR3 sequence reads: CASSLRLAGGPGYNEQFF. CDR3 nucleotide sequence: TGTGCCAGCAGCTTAAGACTAGCGGGAGGGCCGGGATACAATGAGCAGTTCTTC.

J is TRBJ2-2 and V is TRBV5-4; 10 nucleotides line up with TRBD2. CDR1 is SGHNT, CDR2 YYREEE, per germline (reference sequence). V gave up 0 bases and J gave up 5 bases; unmatched junction bases: 10. The CDR3 runs to 18 residues. CDR3 sequence reads: CASSLGKAGGAWTGELFF. DNA for the CDR3: TGTGCCAGCAGCTTGGGAAAAGCGGGGGGGGCTTGGACCGGGGAGCTGTTTTTT.

This chain connects TRBV5-1 to TRBJ1-2; weak D call: TRBD1 (5 bases). This CDR3 has 14 residues. The germline V and J ends were trimmed by 1 base and 2 bases, with 9 bases remaining between them. Germline V gives CDR1 SGHRS, CDR2 YFSETQ. The CDR3 reads CASSLSQGNYGYTF. The CDR3 nucleotides read TGCGCCAGCAGCTTGAGCCAGGGCAACTATGGCTACACCTTC.

The chain has TRBV9 and TRBJ2-1; TRBD2 aligns across 7 bases. CDR1 is SGDLS, CDR2 YYNGEE, per germline. CDR3 length: 15 amino acids. After removal of 1 base from V and 6 bases from J, the junction contained 7 bases not matched to a gene. This CDR3 reads CASSVSFSGVNEQFF. The CDR3 region has the DNA TGTGCCAGCAGCGTAAGCTTCAGCGGGGTCAATGAGCAGTTCTTC.

Of note for this clone: The germline gene is not matched at one end of the junction; a read error may be the cause. V usage is TRBV6-6 and J usage is TRBJ2-7; D gene ambiguous. The germline gives CDR1 MNHNY, CDR2 SVGAGI (reference sequence). This CDR3 has 12 amino acids. CDR3 in amino acids: CASSPLSHEQYF. In DNA form, the CDR3 reads TGTGCCAGCAGTCCCCTCTCCCACGAGCAGTACTTC.

The chain couples TRBV28 to TRBJ2-7, with TRBD1 matching 9 bases. With 6 bases clipped from V and 1 base from J, the junction kept 10 bases outside the gene matches. The CDR3 sequence is 16 residues long. The germline gives CDR1 MDHEN, CDR2 SYDVKM. The CDR3 DNA reads as TGTGCCAGCAGCCACTACCCGGGACAGGGATCCTACGAGCAGTACTTC. Residues: CASSHYPGQGSYEQYF.

The V and J genes are TRBV28 and TRBJ1-3, with TRBD1 matching 8 bases. The CDR3 is 17 amino acids. J was trimmed by 4 bases and V by 4 bases; bases with no gene match: 12. Germline-derived CDR1 and CDR2 are MDHEN and SYDVKM. The CDR3 DNA reads TGTGCCAGCAGTTCCCTCGGGACAGGCCAGGGGGGAAACACCATATATTTT. It is translated as CASSSLGTGQGGNTIYF.

V and J are TRBV6-1 and TRBJ2-6; 9 positions match TRBD1. CDR1 MNHNS and CDR2 SASEGT come from the germline V gene. J gave up 2 bases and V 4 bases, and 3 bases lay outside the gene matches. The CDR3 sequence is 16 residues long. CDR3 sequence: CASSGDRVAGANVLTF. The CDR3, as DNA: TGTGCCAGCAGTGGGGACAGGGTTGCTGGGGCCAACGTCCTGACTTTC.

This rearrangement joins TRBV27 to TRBJ1-1; 11 positions match TRBD1. The length of the CDR3 is 21 residues. With V trimmed by 2 bases and J by 5 bases, 22 bases remained unmatched. Germline lookup yields CDR1 MNHEY and CDR2 SMNVEV (reference sequence). The CDR3 region has the DNA TGTGCCAGCAGTTTAAAAAGCGGGCTGGGGCTGGGACAGGGGGTGAGGACTGAAGCTTTCTTT. Residues: CASSLKSGLGLGQGVRTEAFF.

The chain recombines TRBV5-6 with TRBJ1-1, with D perhaps TRBD1 (5 bases). The CDR3 is 16 amino acids. The V and J ends lost 5 bases and 0 bases respectively, with 17 bases between them. Germline V lookup: CDR1 SGHDT, CDR2 YYEEEE. CDR3 in amino acids: CASRRDRGIMNTEAFF. The CDR3, as DNA: TGTGCCAGCAGGCGCGACAGAGGTATCATGAACACTGAAGCTTTCTTT.

The genes are TRBV28 and TRBJ1-5, with D possibly matching TRBD1 (5 bases). The V gene lost 5 bases and the J gene lost 8 bases, with 10 bases spanning the gap. The CDR3 runs 12 residues. Germline assignment: CDR1 MDHEN and CDR2 SYDVKM. CDR3 DNA sequence: TGTGCCAGCAGTCCGGGGGGAGAGCCCCAGCATTTT. Its translation is CASSPGGEPQHF.

The chain recombines TRBV10-3 with TRBJ2-5, with D possibly being TRBD1 (7 bases). Germline CDR1 is ENHRY and CDR2 is SYGVKD. Trimming removed 4 bases at V and 5 bases at J, with 14 bases between. The CDR3 extends over 14 amino acids. CDR3 in amino acids: CAISGTGGMETQYF. CDR3 DNA sequence: TGTGCCATCAGTGGGACAGGCGGGATGGAGACCCAGTACTTC.

The chain recombines TRBV7-2 with TRBJ2-1, with D perhaps TRBD2 (6 bases). Germline CDR1 and CDR2: SGHTA and FQGNSA. The V gene lost 6 bases and the J gene lost 6 bases, with 18 bases spanning the gap. The CDR3 spans 15 residues. CDR3: CASRPKKLASNEQFF. Written as DNA, the CDR3 is TGTGCCAGCAGACCGAAAAAACTAGCCTCCAATGAGCAGTTCTTC. Filled out from reference TRBV7-2 and TRBJ2-1, the complete variable domain reads GAGVSQSPSNKVTEKGKDVELRCDPISGHTALYWYRQSLGQGLEFLIYFQGNSAPDKSGLPSDRFSAERTGGSVSTLTIQRTQQEDSAVYLCASRPKKLASNEQFFGPGTRLTVL.

The rearrangement links TRBV15 to TRBJ1-6, with D hard to call. Trimming stripped 3 bases from V and 7 bases from J, with 7 bases between. The V gene's germline CDR1 is LNHNV and CDR2 YYDKDF (reference sequence). The CDR3 extends over 13 amino acids. The CDR3 nucleotides read TGTGCCACCAGCAGGACTTCAAATTCACCCCTCCACTTT. Translated: CATSRTSNSPLHF.

The J gene is TRBJ2-2, the V gene TRBV25-1, with TRBD2 matching over 11 bases. With V trimmed by 7 bases and J by 6 bases, 1 base remained unmatched. The germline CDR1 and CDR2 sequences are MGHDK and SYGVNS. The CDR3 spans 13 residues. The CDR3, as DNA: TGTGCCAGCATTAGCGGGGGGGCCGGGGAGCTGTTTTTT. Translated, it gives CASISGGAGELFF.

This clone was found once. V gene TRBV5-1 combines with J gene TRBJ2-7; weak D call: TRBD2 (5 bases). The V gene lost 5 bases and the J gene lost 1 base, with 16 bases spanning the gap. From germline, CDR1 is SGHRS and CDR2 YFSETQ. The CDR3 is 15 amino acids. CDR3 sequence: CASSEGLLISYEQYF. CDR3 in DNA: TGCGCCAGCAGTGAAGGACTCCTCATATCCTACGAGCAGTACTTC.

The genes are TRBV11-3 and TRBJ1-2; a weak D match, TRBD1 (5 bases). The V gene lost 8 bases and the J gene lost 2 bases, with 12 bases spanning the gap. Germline V gene sequence: CDR1 SGHNT, CDR2 YENEEA. This CDR3 spans 13 amino acids. The CDR3 here is CASGIGVNYGYTF. As DNA, the CDR3 is TGTGCCAGCGGGATAGGGGTCAACTATGGCTACACCTTC.

The rearrangement joins TRBV28 to TRBJ2-4; D is perhaps TRBD2 (6 bases). Looked up from germline, CDR1 is MDHEN and CDR2 is SYDVKM. The V end was cut by 7 bases, the J end by 7 bases, with 11 bases between. There are 12 residues in the CDR3. CDR3 sequence reads: CASNTRGNIQYF. In DNA form, the CDR3 reads TGTGCCAGCAATACCCGGGGGAACATTCAGTACTTC.

The chain combines TRBV5-1 with TRBJ1-1, with D perhaps matching TRBD1 (6 bases). V gave up 2 bases and J gave up 1 base, with 9 bases separating them. The CDR3 contains 14 residues. Germline V lookup: CDR1 SGHRS, CDR2 YFSETQ. In DNA form, the CDR3 reads TGCGCCAGCAGCTTTCAGGGGCGGAACACTGAAGCTTTCTTT. Encoded protein: CASSFQGRNTEAFF.